This T cell receptor (beta chain) appears in the sequencing data of a study of shared clonotypes between healthy human individuals. Study-wide findings and caveats: Non-shared clonotypes showed lower generation probabilities than clonotypes common to all four donors.

Germline CDR1 reads MNHEY; CDR2 reads SVGAGI. The CDR3 totals 12 residues. V shed 6 bases and J 9 bases; nucleotides not matched to a gene: 7. Comments on this clone: Its antigen is unknown.

Splitting the CD4+ cells yielded a CD45RA+ naive subset and a CD45RA-negative memory subset. Investigators spread the genomic DNA of each subset evenly over several immunoSEQ plates. Clones were sequenced by immunoSEQ multiplex PCR, and TCRdb holds only the in-frame ones, with some missing. The table has about 230,000 clones, over 60% seen once. Sequenced input: memory CD4+ T cells sorted from blood. Subset: CD45RA-negative fraction. The TCR sequence derives from a man under 40 in good health. This chain links TRBV6-5 with TRBJ2-7; 8 bases align to TRBD1. The DNA for the CDR3 is TGTGCCAGCAGGACAGGGGTAACGGCGCAGTACTTC. Protein product: CASRTGVTAQYF.